Each of the 25 T cell receptor beta chains below was sequenced from the same sample in a study of blood T cell repertoires in COVID-19. Sequenced by immunoSEQ multiplex PCR; TCRdb stores in-frame clones only, minus some. The data hold 70,000 to 75,000 clones, with just under 85% observed a single time. The specimen was peripheral blood. All receptors come from a man aged 65 to 79 with acute or convalescent COVID-19.

The rearrangement uses TRBV20-1 and TRBJ1-2, with D maybe TRBD1 (6 bases). Germline CDR1 DFQATT, CDR2 SNEGSKA (reference sequence). The CDR3 is made up of 14 amino acids. V was cut by 3 bases and J by 0 bases, with 11 bases left in between. CDR3 loop: CSASGRGANYGYTF. CDR3 nucleotides: TGCAGTGCTAGTGGCAGGGGAGCTAACTATGGCTACACCTTC.

The table lists this clone with a few counts. V gene TRBV9 combines with J gene TRBJ2-2; 8 bases map to TRBD2. Germline loops: CDR1 SGDLS, CDR2 YYNGEE. V shed 0 bases, J shed 5 bases, and the junction held 9 bases outside the gene matches. The CDR3 spans 17 residues. The CDR3 DNA follows: TGTGCCAGCAGCGTAGCCCCTGGCGGGAGGTTGACCGGGGAGCTGTTTTTT. It yields the protein CASSVAPGGRLTGELFF.

This chain connects TRBV12-3 or TRBV12-4 to TRBJ2-1, with D unresolved. This CDR3 has 13 amino acids. The V and J ends lost 3 bases and 5 bases respectively, with 8 bases between them. CDR3 amino acids: CASSLRADNEQFF. Written as DNA, the CDR3 is TGTGCCAGCAGTTTGCGTGCGGACAATGAGCAGTTCTTC.

This clone was detected a few times. The rearrangement links TRBV5-1 to TRBJ2-2; D remains unclear. The CDR3 length is 15 residues. Trimming removed 2 bases from V and 1 base from J, with 9 bases in between. Germline loops: CDR1 SGHRS, CDR2 YFSETQ. CDR3 sequence (DNA): TGCGCCAGCAGCTTTCGGCAGGTGAACACCGGGGAGCTGTTTTTT. This translates into CASSFRQVNTGELFF.

Only one count was recorded for this clone. This chain connects TRBV5-1 to TRBJ2-1; the match to TRBD2 covers 10 bases. Germline lookup yields CDR1 SGHRS and CDR2 YFSETQ. After removal of 2 bases from V and 2 bases from J, the junction contained 7 bases not matched to a gene. The CDR3 covers 17 residues. The CDR3 DNA reads as TGCGCCAGCAGCTTCCTTCGTACTAGCGGGACCTACAATGAGCAGTTCTTC. Translation gives CASSFLRTSGTYNEQFF.

The chain is built from TRBV28 and TRBJ2-3; a weak D match, TRBD1 (5 bases). The CDR3 contains 13 residues. The germline V and J ends were trimmed by 7 bases and 1 base, with 9 bases remaining between them. Germline-derived CDR1 and CDR2 are MDHEN and SYDVKM. The CDR3 bases are TGTGCCAGCACCCTCAGGGGCACAGATACGCAGTATTTT. Protein: CASTLRGTDTQYF. Complete variable domain (other parts from reference TRBV28 and TRBJ2-3): DVKVTQSSRYLVKRTGEKVFLECVQDMDHENMFWYRQDPGLGLRLIYFSYDVKMKEKGDIPEGYSVSREKKERFSLILESASTNQTSMYLCASTLRGTDTQYFGPGTRLTVL.

The chain carries TRBV18 and TRBJ1-3, with TRBD1 identical over 7 bases. Germline V gene lookup returns CDR1 KGHSH and CDR2 LQKENI. Trimming at V came to 4 bases and at J to 0 bases, leaving 6 bases not matched to a gene. The CDR3 runs to 16 residues. The CDR3 here is CASSRGQPDSGNTIYF. In DNA, the CDR3 is TGTGCCAGCTCACGGGGACAGCCAGACTCTGGAAACACCATATATTTT.

The gene calls are TRBV21-1 and TRBJ2-5; the table gives TRBD2 as D, unverified against the DNA. TRBV21-1 constitutes a pseudogene. The CDR3 is made up of 17 amino acids. CDR3 DNA sequence: TGTGCCAGCAGCAAAGCCAGGGCTAGCGCAAAGGGGGAGACCCAGTACTTC. Protein: CASSKARASAKGETQYF.

The sample holds one count of this clone. J is TRBJ1-3 and V is TRBV5-8; 8 bases match TRBD1. J was trimmed by 2 bases and V by 2 bases; bases with no gene match: 3. This CDR3 spans 15 amino acids. The germline V gene encodes CDR1 SGHTS and CDR2 YDEGEE. CDR3 coding DNA: TGTGCCAGCAGCTTCATGACAGGGGCTGGAAACACCATATATTTT. Protein product: CASSFMTGAGNTIYF.

The chain combines TRBV18 with TRBJ2-1; tentative D call: TRBD1 (5 bases). The CDR3 totals 13 residues. Trimming removed 4 bases from V and 5 bases from J, with 9 bases in between. Per the germline V gene, CDR1 is KGHSH and CDR2 is LQKENI. Here the CDR3 DNA reads TGTGCCAGCTCACAATCCAGGGACAATGAGCAGTTCTTC. Its translation: CASSQSRDNEQFF.

The chain is built from TRBV7-9 and TRBJ2-3, with D unresolved. The germline gives CDR1 SEHNR, CDR2 FQNEAQ (reference sequence). V shed 0 bases and J shed 3 bases, with 4 bases lying between them. The CDR3 covers 13 residues. CDR3 amino acids: CASSLALTDTQYF. The CDR3 DNA follows: TGTGCCAGCAGCTTAGCGTTAACAGATACGCAGTATTTT.

This chain uses TRBV18 with TRBJ2-1; 8 bases line up with TRBD2. Unmatched junction bases numbered 8, after V lost 8 bases and J lost 5 bases. CDR3 length: 14 residues. Germline V gives CDR1 KGHSH, CDR2 LQKENI. Here the CDR3 DNA reads TGTGCCAGCAGAGGCCGGGAGGGAGACAATGAGCAGTTCTTC. Its protein product is CASRGREGDNEQFF.

This sequence joins TRBV25-1 and TRBJ2-1; 10 bases line up with TRBD1. The V gene's germline CDR1 is MGHDK and CDR2 SYGVNS. This CDR3 region has 16 residues. The junction had 7 bases not matched to a gene; V was cut back by 1 base and J by 7 bases. In DNA form, the CDR3 reads TGTGCCAGCAGTGAATTAGGGACAGGGGCTCGGAATGAGCAGTTCTTC. Residues: CASSELGTGARNEQFF.

V and J are TRBV5-5 and TRBJ2-1, with 8 bases fitting TRBD2. V was pared by 7 bases and J by 1 base, with 10 bases of the junction left unmatched. This CDR3 spans 16 amino acids. Germline V CDR1 and CDR2: SGHKS, YYEKEE (reference sequence). The DNA for the CDR3 is TGTGCCAGCCTCTTTACTAGCGGAACGTCCTACAATGAGCAGTTCTTC. Translation: CASLFTSGTSYNEQFF. Complete variable domain (other parts from reference TRBV5-5 and TRBJ2-1): DAGVTQSPTHLIKTRGQQVTLRCSPISGHKSVSWYQQVLGQGPQFIFQYYEKEERGRGNFPDRFSARQFPNYSSELNVNALLLGDSALYLCASLFTSGTSYNEQFFGPGTRLTVL.

The genes are TRBV6-5 and TRBJ1-4; 7 nucleotides line up with TRBD1. Germline V gives CDR1 MNHEY, CDR2 SVGAGI. Losses at the gene ends were 8 bases for V and 7 bases for J; bases not matched to a gene: 7. The CDR3 runs to 13 residues. This CDR3 is CASLKGALEKLFF. CDR3 DNA: TGTGCCAGCCTAAAGGGGGCTCTTGAAAAACTGTTTTTT.

This sequence joins TRBV7-8 and TRBJ2-7, with no clear D. The CDR3 is 15 residues long. Trimming pared 1 base from V and 5 bases from J, leaving 15 bases between. Germline CDR1 reads SGHVS; CDR2 reads FQNEAQ. For the CDR3, the DNA is TGTGCCAGCAGCTTAGGGTCAGGTTCATTAAACGAGCAGTACTTC. Its protein is CASSLGSGSLNEQYF.

This chain links TRBV7-9 with TRBJ1-2, with 8 bases matching TRBD1. This CDR3 region has 13 residues. Germline V CDR1 and CDR2: SEHNR, FQNEAQ (reference sequence). With 5 bases clipped from V and 5 bases from J, the junction kept 4 bases outside the gene matches. The CDR3 DNA reads as TGTGCCAGCAGCCCGGACAGGGATTATGGCTACACCTTC. This gives the protein CASSPDRDYGYTF.

The genes are TRBV4-1 and TRBJ2-7; 10 bases align to TRBD1. Trimming took 1 base from V and 4 from J; bases not matched to a gene: 7. From germline, CDR1 is MGHRA and CDR2 YSYEKL. The length of the CDR3 is 16 residues. CDR3 in amino acids: CASSQAPTGGMYEQYF. In DNA, the CDR3 is TGCGCCAGCAGCCAAGCTCCGACAGGGGGCATGTACGAGCAGTACTTC.

This chain links TRBV28 with TRBJ2-2, with 9 bases that match TRBD2. Germline trimming cut 3 bases from V and 5 bases from J; bases unmatched to any gene: 4. The CDR3 runs 15 residues. Per germline, CDR1 MDHEN and CDR2 SYDVKM. CDR3: CASSFSGRGTGELFF. CDR3 coding DNA: TGTGCCAGCAGTTTTAGCGGGAGAGGAACCGGGGAGCTGTTTTTT.

This clone was seen a handful of times. The rearrangement uses TRBV14 and TRBJ2-6; TRBD1 aligns across 7 bases. The CDR3 has 17 residues. Germline values: CDR1 SGHDN, CDR2 FVKESK. Trimming at V came to 6 bases and at J to 3 bases, leaving 11 bases not matched to a gene. CDR3 bases: TGTGCCAGCAGTCGTATAGGGGGCGTTGGTGGGGCCAACGTCCTGACTTTC. Encoded protein: CASSRIGGVGGANVLTF.

This clone was seen just once. The CDR3 DNA follows: TGTGCCAGCAGTGAATATAAGGGGAACTATGGCTACACCTTC. Protein: CASSEYKGNYGYTF. The genes are TRBV25-1 and TRBJ1-2; D may be TRBD1 (5 bases). Trimming took off 0 bases at V and 2 bases at J, with 7 bases between the two ends. Germline V CDR1 and CDR2: MGHDK, SYGVNS. The CDR3 consists of 14 residues.

This clone occurred a few times. The rearrangement links TRBV19 to TRBJ1-5, with 7 bases fitting TRBD1. Germline V gene lookup returns CDR1 LNHDA and CDR2 SQIVND (reference sequence). The CDR3 extends over 16 amino acids. V was pared by 3 bases and J by 1 base, with 6 bases of the junction left unmatched. DNA of the CDR3: TGTGCCAGTAGTATTCGACAGGGCAAGAGCAATCAGCCCCAGCATTTT. Its protein product is CASSIRQGKSNQPQHF.

The rearrangement joins TRBV30 to TRBJ1-3; D gene unclear. The CDR3 has 19 amino acids. V was clipped by 0 bases and J by 4 bases, with 25 bases between them. CDR1 is GTSNPN and CDR2 is SVGIG in the germline V gene (reference sequence). DNA for the CDR3: TGTGCCTGGAGTGTAACGGCAGAGAAAGCTACGAGACTAGGAAACACCATATATTTT. Translating it yields CAWSVTAEKATRLGNTIYF.

The chain couples TRBV27 to TRBJ1-4; 7 bases are a match to TRBD1. Germline loops: CDR1 MNHEY, CDR2 SMNVEV (reference sequence). Unmatched junction bases numbered 14, after V lost 4 bases and J lost 0 bases. The CDR3 loop spans 19 amino acids. The CDR3 region is CASSSNYRGQTTTNEKLFF. The CDR3 nucleotides read TGTGCCAGCAGTTCTAACTACAGGGGTCAGACTACAACTAATGAAAAACTGTTTTTT. Full variable domain (missing parts from reference TRBV27 and TRBJ1-4): EAQVTQNPRYLITVTGKKLTVTCSQNMNHEYMSWYRQDPGLGLRQIYYSMNVEVTDKGDVPEGYKVSRKEKRNFPLILESPSPNQTSLYFCASSSNYRGQTTTNEKLFFGSGTQLSVL.

The rearrangement links TRBV27 to TRBJ1-5; D not certain. The CDR3 contains 14 residues. Germline CDR1 reads MNHEY; CDR2 reads SMNVEV (reference sequence). V dropped 4 bases and J dropped 1 base, with 8 bases sitting between them. Written as DNA, the CDR3 is TGTGCCAGCAGTTCAGAGGGAAGCAATCAGCCCCAGCATTTT. It specifies CASSSEGSNQPQHF.